This TCR beta chain emerged from a study of T cell repertoires in cytomegalovirus infection. Whole-study context: Signatures in public TCR beta sequences pointed to both CMV infection and matching HLA type. Study results and limitations: The ex vivo response was dominated by HLA-C-restricted CMV-specific TCR beta clonotypes.

Each CDR3 protein is one row after TCRdb ran MiXCR on the reads. This sample has around 70,000 distinct CDR3 sequences, with around 28% found just once. To note about this clonotype: Its antigen remains unidentified.

V shed 4 bases and J 6 bases; nucleotides not matched to a gene: 10. The CDR3 has 15 amino acids. Germline lookup yields CDR1 DFQATT and CDR2 SNEGSKA (reference sequence). The TCR was taken from a human donor in good health (CMV status not recorded). Some clones in this sample may be carry-over from other donors' samples. The specimen was CD8+ T cells from cultured PBMCs, collected from culture after CMV antigen stimulation. The rearrangement links TRBV20-1 to TRBJ1-5, with TRBD1 matching over 9 bases. The CDR3 region is CSATYNRGRIQPQHF. CDR3 nucleotides: TGCAGTGCTACATATAACAGGGGGCGGATTCAGCCCCAGCATTTT.